This TCR beta chain was found in a study of glioma-infiltrating T cells. Germline V gene lookup returns CDR1 SGHTA and CDR2 FQGNSA. V dropped 1 base and J dropped 1 base, with 10 bases sitting between them. The CDR3 spans 15 residues. In this sample, this clonotype is large. The antigen remains unidentified. Study observations and caveats: Very few CDR3 sequences were shared between tissue and blood.

TCR alpha and beta CDR3 regions were amplified from RNA using iRepertoire nested multiplex PCR. MiXCR was run by TCRdb on the multiplex PCR reads, yielding one entry per CDR3 protein. Of approximately 3,200 distinct CDR3 sequences in the sample, roughly 45% were seen once. The sample consisted of glioma tissue, nonneoplastic brain tissue, or PBMCs (not recorded which). The chain combines TRBV7-2 with TRBJ1-1; D unresolved. The sequence came from a human donor with low-grade glioma or glioblastoma, undergoing nonglioma brain surgery, or in good health (not recorded which). The CDR3 bases are TGTGCCAGCAGCTTAGTGGGGAATGCGAACACTGAAGCTTTCTTT. The encoded protein is CASSLVGNANTEAFF.